This T cell receptor beta chain was sequenced during a study of OX40 agonist ivuxolimab in advanced cancers. Background on the study: Three patients had partial responses: one hepatocellular carcinoma, two cutaneous melanoma.

Libraries were prepared by immunoSEQ multiplex PCR; TCRdb keeps only in-frame clonotypes and omits some of them. The data contain tens of thousands of clones, 85% to 90% of them singletons. The CDR3 runs to 17 residues. Trimming shortened V by 3 bases and J by 4 bases, and 19 bases separated the two germline ends. CDR1 SGDLS and CDR2 YYNGEE come from the germline V gene. The TCR sequence derives from an adult with an advanced solid tumor such as melanoma, head and neck, liver or kidney cancer. Sequences were derived from CD4+ or CD8+ T cells sorted from blood, sampled in a trial of the OX40 agonist ivuxolimab. This chain uses TRBV9 with TRBJ2-2, with D perhaps TRBD2 (5 bases). The CDR3, as DNA: TGTGCCAGCAGCGCCGTTGAAGCGGCCCAGGCCACCGGGGAGCTGTTTTTT. As protein: CASSAVEAAQATGELFF. The entire variable domain, with the rest obtained from reference TRBV9 and TRBJ2-2, is as follows: DSGVTQTPKHLITATGQRVTLRCSPRSGDLSVYWYQQSLDQGLQFLIQYYNGEERAKGNILERFSAQQFPDLHSELNLSSLELGDSALYFCASSAVEAAQATGELFFGEGSRLTVL.